This T cell receptor (beta chain) was retrieved from a study of blood T cell repertoires in COVID-19. Study summary: Samples taken during acute and convalescent COVID-19 were collected in the United States, Italy and Spain. PBMCs, B-cell-depleted T cells, or T cells were the source of the cDNA or gDNA that made up the material.

CDR1 SGHNT and CDR2 YYREEE come from the germline V gene (reference sequence). Trimming removed 0 bases from V and 4 bases from J, with 9 bases in between. This CDR3 spans 14 amino acids. The authors' processing: By means of reference gene primer amplification, nucleated cell counts were estimated. Assay: immunoSEQ multiplex PCR; the TCRdb copy retains only in-frame clones and omits some. The V and J calls and clone size come from that table; D and trimming were worked out from the DNA. The sample lists over 250,000 clones; 88% were seen once. This TCR derives from a man aged 55-75 years who had recovered from COVID-19. The chain has TRBV5-4 and TRBJ2-3, with a weak D call TRBD1 (6 bases). Sequenced material: peripheral blood. CDR3 bases: TGTGCCAGCAGCTTGGGCCCAGGGGCAGATACGCAGTATTTT. This translates into CASSLGPGADTQYF.